These T cell receptor beta chains were read from a single sample in a study of T cell responses to AZD1222 COVID-19 vaccine. Only in-frame clones appear in the TCRdb table, and some are missing; sequencing was by immunoSEQ multiplex PCR. The sample has about 150,000 clones, over 70% seen once; the top ten hold just over 9%. This specimen was peripheral blood, taken 28 days after the second AZD1222 dose. All receptors derive from an adult who received the AZD1222 COVID-19 vaccine. CDR3s include the opening cysteine and the closing phenylalanine or tryptophan. The D gene is left open where the match is weak. Not every row has a clone size; where given, it reads once, few, many or a size class.

>.|TRBJ1-1|TRBV5-4|.
TGTGCCAGCAGCAGGGGGACACAGAACACTGAAGCTTTCTTT
CASSRGTQNTEAFF
>TRBD1|TRBJ1-2|TRBV6-5|.
TGCGCCAGCAGTTCTCCGGGACAGGGGTCCGCTCGCTACACCTTC
CASSSPGQGSARYTF
>.|TRBJ2-7|TRBV21-1|.
TGTGCCAGCACCCCAGGGACTGCCCTTAACGAGCAGTACTTC
CASTPGTALNEQYF
>.|TRBJ2-7|TRBV2|.
TGTGCCAGCAGTGTATCTGAGGGCTACGAGCAGTACTTC
CASSVSEGYEQYF
>.|TRBJ1-1|TRBV11-1|few
TGTGCCAGCAGCCCCTGGGGCAGGGAGAGCACTGAAGCTTTCTTT
CASSPWGRESTEAFF
>TRBD1|TRBJ1-2|TRBV18|.
TGTGCCAGCTCACCACAACTCCGGGACAGGGGGCGCGGTACTAACTATGGCTACACCTTC
CASSPQLRDRGRGTNYGYTF
>.|TRBJ2-2|TRBV18|.
TGTGCCAGCTCACCGATTATAACCGGGGAGCTGTTTTTT
CASSPIITGELFF
>TRBD2|TRBJ2-4|TRBV9|once
TGTGCCAGCAGCCCCGGGGGGGGACTCAAAAACATTCAGTACTTC
CASSPGGGLKNIQYF
>.|TRBJ1-1|TRBV7-8|.
TGTGCCAGCAGCCCCTACTCCGCACAGAACACTGAAGCTTTCTTT
CASSPYSAQNTEAFF
>.|TRBJ2-2|TRBV2|once
TGTGCCAGCACCCAGGGAACACTAGCTACCGGGGAGCTGTTTTTT
CASTQGTLATGELFF
>TRBD1|TRBJ2-2|TRBV7-3|.
TGTGCCAGCAGCTCGGGACAGGGGGTCACCGGGGAGCTGTTTTTT
CASSSGQGVTGELFF
>.|TRBJ1-2|TRBV11-2|.
TGTGCCAGCAGCTTAGATGAAAAGACAGCTTCGTATGGCTACACCTTC
CASSLDEKTASYGYTF
>TRBD2|TRBJ2-1|TRBV7-2|.
TGTGCCAGCAGCATTAGCGGGAGCTACAATGAGCAGTTCTTC
CASSISGSYNEQFF
>.|TRBJ2-7|TRBV11-2|.
TGTGCCAGCAAGGGCGGGGCGACCTACGAGCAGTACTTC
CASKGGATYEQYF
>.|TRBJ2-1|TRBV9|.
TGTGCCAGCAGCCCCTTTGGAGCCAGCAATGAGCAGTTCTTC
CASSPFGASNEQFF
>TRBD2|TRBJ2-2|TRBV24-1|.
TGTGCCACCAGGACTAGCGGGAATCTCGGGGAGCTGTTTTTT
CATRTSGNLGELFF
>.|TRBJ2-1|TRBV30|.
TGTGCCTGGAGGGACGAGGGGGAGCAGTTCTTC
CAWRDEGEQFF
>TRBD2|TRBJ2-1|TRBV6-1|.
TGTGCCAGCAGTGAAGCGCGGGGGTTAAATGAGCAGTTCTTC
CASSEARGLNEQFF
>.|TRBJ1-6|TRBV7-9|.
TGTGCCAGCAGCTCGGACCCGATTACCAATTCACCCCTCCACTTT
CASSSDPITNSPLHF
>.|TRBJ2-5|TRBV10-3|.
TGTGCCATCAGTGAGGGCAGGGGCTTAGAGACCCAGTACTTC
CAISEGRGLETQYF
>.|TRBJ2-7|TRBV7-9|.
TGTGCCAGCAGCTTACCCACCCAAGAGCAGTACTTC
CASSLPTQEQYF
>.|TRBJ1-5|TRBV7-2|.
TGTGCCAGCAGCTCTACAGGCAATCAGCCCCAGCATTTT
CASSSTGNQPQHF
>.|TRBJ2-5|TRBV29-1|.
TGCAGCGTTGAGGGCGGAGTACAAGAGACCCAGTACTTC
CSVEGGVQETQYF